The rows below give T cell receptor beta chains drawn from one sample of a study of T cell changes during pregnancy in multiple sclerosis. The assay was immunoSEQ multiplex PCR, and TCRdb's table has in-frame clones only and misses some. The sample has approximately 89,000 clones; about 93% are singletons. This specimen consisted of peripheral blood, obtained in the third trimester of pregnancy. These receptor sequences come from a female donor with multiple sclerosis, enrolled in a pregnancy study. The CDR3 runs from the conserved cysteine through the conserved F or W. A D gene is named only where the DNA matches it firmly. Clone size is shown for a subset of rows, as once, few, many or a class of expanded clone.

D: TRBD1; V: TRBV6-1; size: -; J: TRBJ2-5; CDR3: CASSAGTGGETQYF; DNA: TGTGCCAGCAGCGCCGGGACAGGGGGAGAGACCCAGTACTTC
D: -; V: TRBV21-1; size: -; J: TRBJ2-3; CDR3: CASSKVGQGVADTQYF; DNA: TGTGCCAGCAGCAAAGTGGGACAGGGGGTCGCGGATACGCAGTATTTT
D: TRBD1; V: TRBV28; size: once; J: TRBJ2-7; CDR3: CASSPMDRLTTYEQYF; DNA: TGTGCCAGCAGTCCAATGGACAGGCTAACGACCTACGAGCAGTACTTC
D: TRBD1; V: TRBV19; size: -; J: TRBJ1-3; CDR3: CASRDRGRSGNTIYF; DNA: TGTGCCAGTAGGGACAGGGGAAGGTCCGGAAACACCATATATTTT
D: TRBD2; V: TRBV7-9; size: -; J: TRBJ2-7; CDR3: CASSLGLAGFSYEQYF; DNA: TGTGCCAGCAGCTTAGGACTAGCGGGATTCTCCTACGAGCAGTACTTC
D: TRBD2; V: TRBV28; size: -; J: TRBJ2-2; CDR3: CASRGGSIGELFF; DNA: TGTGCCAGCAGGGGGGGGTCGATCGGGGAGCTGTTTTTT
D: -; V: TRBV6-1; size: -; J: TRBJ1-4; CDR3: CASSEWQGNEKLFF; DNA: TGTGCCAGCAGTGAGTGGCAGGGGAATGAAAAACTGTTTTTT
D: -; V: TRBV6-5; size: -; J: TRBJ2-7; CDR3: CASISTASYEQYF; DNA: TGTGCCAGCATTTCTACAGCCTCCTACGAGCAGTACTTC
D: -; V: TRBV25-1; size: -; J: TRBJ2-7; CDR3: CASSEGGRYEQYF; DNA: TGTGCCAGCAGTGAAGGGGGCCGATACGAGCAGTACTTC
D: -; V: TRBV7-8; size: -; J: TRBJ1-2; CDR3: CATGGASYGYTF; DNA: TGTGCCACCGGGGGGGCATCATATGGCTACACCTTC
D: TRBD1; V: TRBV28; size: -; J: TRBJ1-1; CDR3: CASSIGQGASEAFF; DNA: TGTGCCAGCAGTATAGGACAGGGGGCCTCTGAAGCTTTCTTT
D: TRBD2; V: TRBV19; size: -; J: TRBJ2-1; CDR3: CASSIDRGLAYNEQFF; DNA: TGTGCCAGTAGTATAGATAGGGGACTAGCGTACAATGAGCAGTTCTTC
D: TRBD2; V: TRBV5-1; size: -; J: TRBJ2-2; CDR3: CASSLSPSGIANTGELFF; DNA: TGCGCCAGCAGCTTGTCCCCTAGCGGGATCGCGAACACCGGGGAGCTGTTTTTT
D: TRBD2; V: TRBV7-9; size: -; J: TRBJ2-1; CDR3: CASSKLAGGSGEQFF; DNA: TGTGCCAGCAGTAAACTAGCGGGAGGGTCCGGAGAGCAGTTCTTC
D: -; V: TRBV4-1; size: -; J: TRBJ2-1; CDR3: CASSSDLARDEQFF; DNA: TGCGCCAGCAGCTCCGATCTAGCGAGGGATGAGCAGTTCTTC
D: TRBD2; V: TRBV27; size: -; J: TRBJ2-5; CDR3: CASSQPTSGGEETQYF; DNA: TGTGCCAGCAGCCAACCGACTAGCGGGGGGGAAGAGACCCAGTACTTC
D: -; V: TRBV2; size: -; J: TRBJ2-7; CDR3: CATENGQSYEQYF; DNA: TGTGCCACCGAGAACGGTCAATCATACGAGCAGTACTTC
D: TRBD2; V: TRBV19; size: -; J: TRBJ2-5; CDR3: CASSIVSLAGGETQYF; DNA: TGTGCCAGTAGTATAGTGTCTCTAGCGGGAGGTGAGACCCAGTACTTC
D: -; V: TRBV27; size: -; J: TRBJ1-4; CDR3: CASSARQAYNEKLFF; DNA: TGTGCCAGCAGTGCCCGACAGGCCTATAATGAAAAACTGTTTTTT
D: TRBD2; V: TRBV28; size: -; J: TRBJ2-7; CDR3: CASRPPTGGPHEQYF; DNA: TGTGCCAGCAGACCGCCCACGGGAGGACCTCACGAGCAGTACTTC
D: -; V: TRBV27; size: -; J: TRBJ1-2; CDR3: CASSFGLSYGYTF; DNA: TGTGCCAGCAGTTTTGGGCTGAGCTATGGCTACACCTTC
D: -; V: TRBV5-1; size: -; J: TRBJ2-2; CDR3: CASSSSVLPTGELFF; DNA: TGCGCCAGCAGCTCGAGTGTACTCCCCACCGGGGAGCTGTTTTTT
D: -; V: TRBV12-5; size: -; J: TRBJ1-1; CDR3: CASGRGTAGEAFF; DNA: TGTGCTAGTGGCCGCGGGACGGCGGGCGAAGCTTTCTTT
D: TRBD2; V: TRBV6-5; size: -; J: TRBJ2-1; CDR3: CASSFVAGATNEQFF; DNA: TGTGCCAGCAGCTTTGTAGCGGGAGCCACGAATGAGCAGTTCTTC
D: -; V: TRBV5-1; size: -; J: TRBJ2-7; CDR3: CASSLDQGYEQYF; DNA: TGCGCCAGCAGCTTGGACCAGGGATACGAGCAGTACTTC
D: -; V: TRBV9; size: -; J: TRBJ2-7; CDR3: CASSGTADEQYF; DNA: TGTGCCAGCAGCGGTACTGCCGACGAGCAGTACTTC
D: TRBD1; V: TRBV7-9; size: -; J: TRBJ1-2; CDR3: CASSPFSTGGQGYTF; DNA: TGTGCCAGCAGCCCATTTTCCACAGGGGGTCAGGGCTACACCTTC
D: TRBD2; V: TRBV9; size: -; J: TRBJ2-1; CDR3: CASSGSTRGGSNEQFF; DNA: TGTGCCAGCAGCGGATCGACTCGCGGGGGGTCTAATGAGCAGTTCTTC
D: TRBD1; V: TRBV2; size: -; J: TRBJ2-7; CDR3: CASREGQGGSYEQYF; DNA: TGTGCCAGCAGAGAAGGACAGGGGGGCTCCTACGAGCAGTACTTC
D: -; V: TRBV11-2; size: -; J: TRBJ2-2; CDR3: CASSLVGGAWGTGELFF; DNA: TGTGCCAGCAGCTTAGTCGGGGGAGCCTGGGGAACCGGGGAGCTGTTTTTT
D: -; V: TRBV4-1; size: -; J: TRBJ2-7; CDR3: CASSPKRGSWEQYF; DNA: TGTGCCAGCAGCCCCAAACGGGGGAGTTGGGAGCAGTACTTC
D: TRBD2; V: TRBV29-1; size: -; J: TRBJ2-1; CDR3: CSVSSGRVDGEQFF; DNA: TGCAGCGTTTCTAGCGGGAGGGTTGATGGTGAGCAGTTCTTC
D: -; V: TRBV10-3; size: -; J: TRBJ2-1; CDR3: CAISLVGTGRNNEQFF; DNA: TGTGCCATCAGCCTCGTCGGTACAGGGCGTAACAATGAGCAGTTCTTC
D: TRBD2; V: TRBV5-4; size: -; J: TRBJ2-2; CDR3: CASSMGLAGATGELFF; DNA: TGTGCCAGCAGCATGGGACTAGCGGGAGCCACCGGGGAGCTGTTTTTT
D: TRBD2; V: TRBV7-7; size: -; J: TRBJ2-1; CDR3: CASSLAGGDNEQFF; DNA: TGTGCCAGCTCACTAGCGGGAGGGGACAATGAGCAGTTCTTC
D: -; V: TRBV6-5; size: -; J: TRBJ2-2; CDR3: CASISRGRDGELFF; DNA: TGTGCCAGCATCTCCCGGGGTCGGGACGGGGAGCTGTTTTTT
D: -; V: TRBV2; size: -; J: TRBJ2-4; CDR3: CASSDTRQIKNIQYF; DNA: TGTGCCAGCAGTGACACTCGACAGATCAAAAACATTCAGTACTTC
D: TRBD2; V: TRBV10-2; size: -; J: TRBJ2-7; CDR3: CASKGGGSSYEQYF; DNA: TGCGCCAGCAAGGGCGGGGGAAGCTCCTACGAGCAGTACTTC
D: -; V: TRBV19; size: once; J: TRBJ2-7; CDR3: CASSLGGQYGEQYF; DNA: TGTGCCAGTAGCCTGGGGGGGCAGTACGGCGAGCAGTACTTC
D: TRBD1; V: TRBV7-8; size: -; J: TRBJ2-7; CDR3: CASSLAQGAREQYF; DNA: TGTGCCAGCAGCTTAGCGCAGGGGGCGCGGGAGCAGTACTTC
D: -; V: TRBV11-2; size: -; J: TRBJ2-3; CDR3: CASSSLFHTQYF; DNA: TGTGCCAGCAGCTCATTGTTCCATACGCAGTATTTT
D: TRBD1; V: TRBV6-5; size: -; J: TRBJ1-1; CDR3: CASRFRGIGAEAFF; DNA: TGTGCCAGCAGGTTCAGGGGGATCGGTGCTGAAGCTTTCTTT
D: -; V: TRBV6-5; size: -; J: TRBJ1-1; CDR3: CASSYSREGTEAFF; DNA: TGTGCCAGCAGTTACTCGAGGGAGGGGACTGAAGCTTTCTTT
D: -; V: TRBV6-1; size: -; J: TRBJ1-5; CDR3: CASSEVMNQPQHF; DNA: TGTGCCAGCAGTGAAGTAATGAATCAGCCCCAGCATTTT
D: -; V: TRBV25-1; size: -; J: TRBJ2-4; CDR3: CASGPVAKNIQYF; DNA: TGTGCCAGCGGGCCGGTAGCCAAAAACATTCAGTACTTC
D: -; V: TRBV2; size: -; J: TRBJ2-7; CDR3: CASMGGYEQYF; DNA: TGTGCCAGCATGGGAGGCTACGAGCAGTACTTC
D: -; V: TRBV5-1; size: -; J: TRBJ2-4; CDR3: CASSLDGSGIQYF; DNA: TGCGCCAGCAGCTTGGACGGGTCTGGCATTCAGTACTTC
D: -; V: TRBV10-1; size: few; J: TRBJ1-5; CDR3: CASSIGNDQPQHF; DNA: TGCGCCAGCTCCATCGGGAACGATCAGCCCCAGCATTTT
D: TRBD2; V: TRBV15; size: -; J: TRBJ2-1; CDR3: CATSRAGGSYNEQFF; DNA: TGTGCCACCAGCCGAGCGGGAGGTTCCTACAATGAGCAGTTCTTC
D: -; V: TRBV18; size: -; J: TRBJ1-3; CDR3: CASSPAAPGNTIYF; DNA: TGTGCCAGCTCACCTGCGGCCCCGGGAAACACCATATATTTT
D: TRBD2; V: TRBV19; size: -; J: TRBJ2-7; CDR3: CASSSPGGPRSHEQYF; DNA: TGTGCCAGTAGTTCCCCGGGAGGGCCTCGGTCCCACGAGCAGTACTTC
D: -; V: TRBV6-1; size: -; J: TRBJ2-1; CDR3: CASSEPPTGRIRNEQFF; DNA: TGTGCCAGCAGTGAACCCCCGACCGGGAGAATTAGGAATGAGCAGTTCTTC